This T cell receptor beta chain was found in a study of graft-versus-host responses after intestinal transplantation. Study in general: Every recipient had anti-thymocyte globulin induction and about three years of tacrolimus plus steroids. Findings and caveats of the study: GvH clones were found in recipient marrow; some appeared first in ileum or blood.

Method: immunoSEQ multiplex PCR; TCRdb's copy keeps in-frame clones and lacks some. The table shows about 96,000 clones, with over 85% occurring only once. Germline lookup yields CDR1 SGDLS and CDR2 YYNGEE. CDR3 length: 14 residues. Deletions cut 4 bases from V and 1 base from J, with 11 bases between. Regarding this clone: The antigen remains unidentified.

The gene calls are TRBV9 and TRBJ1-1; possibly TRBD1 for D (6 bases). This sequence originates from a human donor who received an intestinal transplant. The sequencing used unstimulated CD4+ T cells sorted from spleen or lymph node cells, collected before intestinal transplant. The CDR3 reads CASSFGGQNTEAFF. In nucleotides, the CDR3 is TGTGCCAGCAGCTTTGGGGGACAGAACACTGAAGCTTTCTTT.